Presented here are 15 T cell receptor beta chains from one specimen sequenced in a study of blood T cell repertoires in COVID-19. The method was immunoSEQ multiplex PCR; TCRdb's version includes in-frame clones alone and lacks a portion of them. The data show roughly 230,000 clones, with about four fifths seen just once and 4.4% held by the top ten. Sequencing was performed on peripheral blood. The receptor set was obtained from a man between 50 and 59 years old with active or convalescent COVID-19.

The chain is built from TRBV9 and TRBJ2-2; weak D call: TRBD2 (6 bases). With 4 bases removed from V and 0 bases from J, the gap between germline ends came to 13 bases. Per the germline V gene, CDR1 is SGDLS and CDR2 is YYNGEE. CDR3 length: 16 residues. CDR3 amino acids: CASSPRERTNTGELFF. The DNA of the CDR3 is TGTGCCAGCAGCCCACGGGAGCGGACGAACACCGGGGAGCTGTTTTTT.

The gene calls are TRBV7-2 and TRBJ2-3; 10 bases fit TRBD1. Unmatched junction bases numbered 14, after V lost 5 bases and J lost 6 bases. Germline CDR1 reads SGHTA; CDR2 reads FQGNSA. The CDR3 extends over 17 amino acids. DNA for the CDR3: TGTGCCAGCAGCACTTCCGCAGGGACAGGGGTTATGGATACGCAGTATTTT. This sequence encodes CASSTSAGTGVMDTQYF.

The genes are TRBV3-1 (or the pseudogene TRBV3-2) and TRBJ1-1; 8 positions match TRBD1. The CDR3 is 14 amino acids. Germline CDR1 LGHDT, CDR2 YNNKEL (reference sequence). With V trimmed by 7 bases and J by 0 bases, 4 bases remained unmatched. The CDR3 region has the DNA TGTGCCAGCAAACCGGGACAGGTGAACACTGAAGCTTTCTTT. It is translated as CASKPGQVNTEAFF.

V usage is TRBV7-2 and J usage is TRBJ1-1; D unresolved. V lost 2 bases and J lost 1, with 8 bases in between. In germline, CDR1 is SGHTA, CDR2 FQGNSA. The CDR3 is 14 residues long. In nucleotides, the CDR3 is TGTGCCAGCAGCTTACTGTGGGCGAACACTGAAGCTTTCTTT. Translated: CASSLLWANTEAFF.

J is TRBJ2-4 and V is TRBV2; a weak D match, TRBD2 (6 bases). The V gene's germline CDR1 is SNHLY and CDR2 FYNNEI. The CDR3 is 18 amino acids. V was trimmed by 4 bases and J by 1 base, leaving 20 bases between them. CDR3 sequence reads: CASSGPLRGMGAKNIQYF. CDR3 in DNA: TGTGCCAGCAGTGGGCCCCTCCGGGGGATGGGGGCCAAAAACATTCAGTACTTC.

The CDR3 is CAWKFQSGYGYTF. As DNA, the CDR3 is TGTGCCTGGAAGTTTCAGTCGGGCTATGGCTACACCTTC. V usage is TRBV30 and J usage is TRBJ1-2, with unresolved D. The CDR3 covers 13 residues. Germline V lookup: CDR1 GTSNPN, CDR2 SVGIG (reference sequence). The ends were cut back, 4 bases at V and 4 bases at J, with 13 bases in the middle.

The CDR3 spells CASSAIVLNEQFF. DNA of the CDR3: TGTGCCAGCAGTGCAATAGTCTTGAATGAGCAGTTCTTC. The chain couples TRBV6-6 to TRBJ2-1; D gene unclear. The germline V gene has CDR1 MNHNY and CDR2 SVGAGI (reference sequence). The CDR3 has 13 residues. V lost 5 bases, J lost 7 bases, and 12 bases lay in between.

The gene calls are TRBV20-1 and TRBJ1-1, with D hard to call. This CDR3 spans 11 amino acids. The germline CDR1 and CDR2 sequences are DFQATT and SNEGSKA (reference sequence). V was clipped by 7 bases and J by 2 bases, with 8 bases between them. CDR3 bases: TGCAGTGTTACCACTAACACTGAAGCTTTCTTT. Translated, it gives CSVTTNTEAFF.

Details on this clone: This sample also contains other DNA sequences that code for the same CDR3. The chain uses TRBV5-4 and TRBJ2-5, with TRBD1 as a possible D gene (6 bases). The germline V and J ends were trimmed by 5 bases and 2 bases, with 10 bases remaining between them. CDR1 SGHNT and CDR2 YYREEE come from the germline V gene (reference sequence). The CDR3 contains 13 residues. DNA of the CDR3: TGTGCCAGCAGTCCCGGACAGCAAGAGACCCAGTACTTC. Translation: CASSPGQQETQYF.

The chain joins TRBV6-5 to TRBJ1-2; D gene unclear. Germline V gene data show CDR1 as MNHEY and CDR2 as SVGAGI. The CDR3 extends over 13 amino acids. The V end lost 0 bases, the J end lost 5 bases, and 7 bases lay between the germline ends. The CDR3, as DNA: TGTGCCAGCAGTTACTCGCGGAGTTATGGCTACACCTTC. The encoded protein is CASSYSRSYGYTF.

This sequence joins TRBV19 and TRBJ2-3; maybe TRBD2 (7 bases). CDR3 size: 14 residues. Germline CDR1 is LNHDA and CDR2 is SQIVND (reference sequence). Trimming removed 1 base from V and 6 bases from J, with 11 bases in between. Here the CDR3 reads CASSIGGGGDTQYF. In DNA form, the CDR3 reads TGTGCCAGTAGTATAGGAGGGGGAGGGGATACGCAGTATTTT.

This chain links TRBV9 with TRBJ2-3; 14 nucleotides match TRBD2. In germline, CDR1 is SGDLS, CDR2 YYNGEE. The trim removed 3 bases at V and 3 bases at J, leaving 3 bases unmatched. CDR3 length: 16 residues. Here the CDR3 reads CASSARLAGGTDTQYF. CDR3 in DNA: TGTGCCAGCAGCGCCCGACTAGCGGGGGGGACAGATACGCAGTATTTT.

The chain is built from TRBV30 and TRBJ2-3; weak D call: TRBD1 (6 bases). This CDR3 contains 14 residues. Germline V gene sequence: CDR1 GTSNPN, CDR2 SVGIG (reference sequence). The germline V and J ends were trimmed by 0 bases and 4 bases, with 11 bases remaining between them. The CDR3 sequence is CAWSVAGAPDTQYF. DNA for the CDR3: TGTGCCTGGAGTGTGGCAGGGGCCCCAGATACGCAGTATTTT.

The genes are TRBV20-1 and TRBJ2-2; D not certain. V gave up 3 bases and J gave up 5 bases, with 7 bases separating them. CDR1 is DFQATT and CDR2 is SNEGSKA in the germline V gene (reference sequence). This CDR3 is 12 amino acids long. The CDR3 coding sequence is TGCAGTGCTAGTATCAGAACCGGGGAGCTGTTTTTT. Its translation is CSASIRTGELFF.

This chain links TRBV6-1 with TRBJ2-7; maybe TRBD1 (6 bases). Germline assignment: CDR1 MNHNS and CDR2 SASEGT. V lost 2 bases, J lost 6 bases, and 17 bases lay in between. This CDR3 contains 15 residues. This chain's CDR3 is CASSERRQVFTEQYF. The CDR3 coding sequence is TGTGCCAGCAGTGAAAGAAGACAGGTATTTACCGAGCAGTACTTC.